The rows below give T cell receptor beta chains drawn from one sample of a study of blood T cell repertoires in COVID-19. Here immunoSEQ multiplex PCR was the method, and the copy in TCRdb shows in-frame clones only, minus some. The repertoire holds 45,000 to 60,000 clones, with over 70% as singletons. The source material was peripheral blood. The receptors were gathered from a human donor with active or convalescent COVID-19. The donor label of this sample is uncertain. The CDR3 runs from the conserved cysteine through the conserved F or W. The D gene is left open where the match is weak. Only some rows state a clone size, as once, few, many or a class for expanded clones.

clone_size: NA; d_call: TRBD1; j_call: TRBJ2-5; v_call: TRBV5-4; cdr3_length: 16; cdr3_nt: TGTGCCAGCAGCCCCCAGATCGGGACAGTCATCGAGACCCAGTACTTC; cdr3_aa: CASSPQIGTVIETQYF
clone_size: large; d_call: NA; j_call: TRBJ2-3; v_call: TRBV7-2; cdr3_length: 15; cdr3_nt: TGTGCCAGCAGCTTTTCGTACGGAGACACAGATACGCAGTATTTT; cdr3_aa: CASSFSYGDTDTQYF
clone_size: NA; d_call: NA; j_call: TRBJ1-3; v_call: TRBV19; cdr3_length: 12; cdr3_nt: TGTGCCTTCAGAGGGCTCTGGAAACACCATATATTT; cdr3_aa: CAFRGLWKHHIF
clone_size: NA; d_call: NA; j_call: TRBJ2-3; v_call: TRBV7-2; cdr3_length: 15; cdr3_nt: TGTGCCAGCAGCTTGGGCCAGTTAGGCACAGATACGCAGTATTTT; cdr3_aa: CASSLGQLGTDTQYF
clone_size: medium-sized; d_call: NA; j_call: TRBJ1-3; v_call: TRBV6-5; cdr3_length: 15; cdr3_nt: TGTGCCAGCAGTTACAGGGGGGGCTCTGGAAACACCATATATTTT; cdr3_aa: CASSYRGGSGNTIYF
clone_size: NA; d_call: NA; j_call: TRBJ1-4; v_call: TRBV27; cdr3_length: 14; cdr3_nt: TGTGCCAGCAGGGTGGACAGAGCTAATGAAAAACTGTTTTTT; cdr3_aa: CASRVDRANEKLFF
clone_size: few; d_call: TRBD2; j_call: TRBJ2-3; v_call: TRBV10-3; cdr3_length: 15; cdr3_nt: TGTGCCACCGTCGGACTAGCGGGAGCGGCAGATACGCAGTATTTT; cdr3_aa: CATVGLAGAADTQYF
clone_size: once; d_call: TRBD1; j_call: TRBJ1-1; v_call: TRBV6-6; cdr3_length: 13; cdr3_nt: TGTGCCAGCCACCGGGACAGGGCCTCTGAAGCTTTCTTT; cdr3_aa: CASHRDRASEAFF
clone_size: NA; d_call: TRBD1; j_call: TRBJ1-1; v_call: TRBV10-3; cdr3_length: 17; cdr3_nt: TGTGCCATCAGTCCCGGGACAGGGGAATTTATGAACACTGAAGCTTTCTTT; cdr3_aa: CAISPGTGEFMNTEAFF
clone_size: NA; d_call: NA; j_call: TRBJ2-7; v_call: TRBV30; cdr3_length: 13; cdr3_nt: TGTGCCTGGGGAACGGAGCGAACCTACGAGCAGTACTTC; cdr3_aa: CAWGTERTYEQYF
clone_size: NA; d_call: NA; j_call: TRBJ2-6; v_call: TRBV4-2; cdr3_length: 15; cdr3_nt: TGTGCCAGCAGCCAGGCCCCGAAGGGGGCCAACGTCCTGACTTTC; cdr3_aa: CASSQAPKGANVLTF
clone_size: NA; d_call: TRBD1; j_call: TRBJ1-6; v_call: TRBV24-1; cdr3_length: 15; cdr3_nt: TGTGCCACCAGTGATGGACAGGGCTATAATTCACCCCTCCACTTT; cdr3_aa: CATSDGQGYNSPLHF
clone_size: NA; d_call: NA; j_call: TRBJ1-1; v_call: TRBV9; cdr3_length: 13; cdr3_nt: TGTGCCAGCAGCGTATTTTCGGGCACTGAAGCTTTCTTT; cdr3_aa: CASSVFSGTEAFF
clone_size: NA; d_call: TRBD1; j_call: TRBJ1-6; v_call: TRBV30; cdr3_length: 13; cdr3_nt: TGTGCCTGGTCGGGACAGGGGAATTCACCCCTCCACTTT; cdr3_aa: CAWSGQGNSPLHF
clone_size: NA; d_call: NA; j_call: TRBJ2-5; v_call: TRBV7-7; cdr3_length: 14; cdr3_nt: TGTGCTAGCAGCCCCGGGACAAACCAAGAGACCCAGTACTTC; cdr3_aa: CASSPGTNQETQYF
clone_size: NA; d_call: TRBD2; j_call: TRBJ2-1; v_call: TRBV11-2; cdr3_length: 17; cdr3_nt: TGTGCCAGCAGCTTAGTACCTAGCGGGAGATCCTACAATGAGCAGTTCTTC; cdr3_aa: CASSLVPSGRSYNEQFF